A single sample gave rise to the 30 T cell receptor beta chains below, sequenced in a study of blood T cells in healthy people across ages. Using a J-beta primer mix together with a sample-barcoded 5' primer, a second PCR was run for 7 to 11 cycles. Each CDR3 protein gets one entry after TCRdb re-called the 5' RACE reads with MiXCR. The sample has 1.5 million to 1.8 million distinct CDR3 sequences; 35% to 45% are singletons. Sequencing was performed on blood. The receptors come from a woman under 30 in good health.

The rearrangement links TRBV4-1 to TRBJ1-1, with D perhaps TRBD1 (6 bases). Germline CDR1 MGHRA, CDR2 YSYEKL. Trimming removed 4 bases at V and 6 bases at J, with 15 bases between. The CDR3 contains 14 residues. The CDR3 DNA reads as TGCGCCAGCAGCCCCACAACAGGGTTCGCTGAAGCTTTCTTT. It is translated as CASSPTTGFAEAFF.

CDR3 sequence: CASSQELGSYHEQYF. The CDR3 DNA is TGTGCCAGCAGCCAAGAACTCGGGAGTTACCACGAGCAGTACTTC. The chain recombines TRBV4-2 with TRBJ2-5; tentatively, D is TRBD2 (6 bases). The J call may be wrong; the DNA end is better matched by TRBJ2-7. Looked up from germline, CDR1 is LGHNA and CDR2 is YNFKEQ. The CDR3 is 15 residues long.

J is TRBJ2-2 and V is TRBV3-1; D remains unclear. Per germline, CDR1 LGHDT and CDR2 YNNKEL (reference sequence). The V gene lost 1 base and the J gene lost 5 bases, with 11 bases spanning the gap. This CDR3 spans 15 amino acids. For the CDR3, the DNA is TGTGCCAGCAGCCAAGTCGAGGAACGAACCGGGGAGCTGTTTTTT. It is translated as CASSQVEERTGELFF.

This clonotype appeared a few times. The chain recombines TRBV20-1 with TRBJ1-2, with D possibly TRBD1 on 5 matching bases. CDR1 is DFQATT and CDR2 is SNEGSKA in the germline V gene (reference sequence). CDR3 length: 14 amino acids. Trimming stripped 5 bases from V and 0 bases from J, with 13 bases between. This CDR3 reads CSAEMRGANYGYTF. The CDR3 DNA reads TGCAGTGCTGAGATGCGGGGCGCTAACTATGGCTACACCTTC.

CDR3 nucleotides: TGTGCCAGCAGCTCATTAGCGGGAGGGGACAATGAGCAGTTCTTC. Its translation is CASSSLAGGDNEQFF. The chain is built from TRBV27 and TRBJ2-1; 11 bases line up with TRBD2. Germline trimming cut 6 bases from V and 5 bases from J; bases unmatched to any gene: 6. The CDR3 spans 15 residues. The germline V gene encodes CDR1 MNHEY and CDR2 SMNVEV (reference sequence).

The V gene is TRBV6-6, the J gene TRBJ2-1; 7 bases are shared with TRBD2. J gave up 0 bases and V 7 bases, and 6 bases lay outside the gene matches. Germline CDR1 reads MNHNY; CDR2 reads SVGAGI (reference sequence). The CDR3 spans 15 residues. CDR3 amino acids: CASKLASSSYNEQFF. The CDR3 nucleotides read TGTGCCAGCAAACTAGCGTCAAGCTCCTACAATGAGCAGTTCTTC.

The chain has TRBV12-3 or TRBV12-4 and TRBJ2-5; D perhaps matches TRBD1 (6 bases). V gave up 7 bases and J gave up 2 bases, with 17 bases separating them. The CDR3 contains 15 residues. The CDR3 loop reads CASIKTGYGQETQYF. DNA of the CDR3: TGTGCCAGCATCAAGACAGGCTACGGGCAAGAGACCCAGTACTTC.

CDR3 bases: TGTGCCAGTAGCACAGGGGGCTTGGATGCTTTCTTT. Its translation: CASSTGGLDAFF. The rearrangement uses TRBV25-1 and TRBJ1-1; TRBD1 agrees at 9 bases. The germline CDR1 and CDR2 sequences are MGHDK and SYGVNS. This CDR3 spans 12 amino acids. The V segment lost 9 bases and the J segment 11 bases; nucleotides outside the gene matches: 10.

As regards this clonotype: A read error may produce the germline difference seen at one junction end. V usage is TRBV29-1 and J usage is TRBJ2-1, with D uncertain. The germline V gene has CDR1 SQVTM and CDR2 ANQGSEA. The CDR3 length is 12 residues. The CDR3 sequence is CSVQEFLNEQFF. CDR3 coding DNA: TGCAGCGTTCAAGAGTTCTTGAATGAGCAGTTCTTC.

The rearrangement links TRBV4-3 to TRBJ2-1; no clear D. V gave up 0 bases and J gave up 5 bases, with 11 bases separating them. CDR1 and CDR2 (germline): LGHNA, YSLEER. This CDR3 has 15 amino acids. Written as DNA, the CDR3 is TGCGCCAGCAGCCAAGATCCCCTAGAGCACAATGAGCAGTTCTTC. This codes for CASSQDPLEHNEQFF.

The rearrangement joins TRBV15 to TRBJ2-1; tentatively, D is TRBD2 (5 bases). Germline V gives CDR1 LNHNV, CDR2 YYDKDF (reference sequence). CDR3 length equals 16 residues. V gave up 6 bases and J gave up 8 bases, with 23 bases separating them. The CDR3 loop reads CATRRPGPTGYDEQFF. CDR3 bases: TGTGCCACCAGGAGACCGGGCCCCACGGGATACGATGAGCAGTTCTTC.

This rearrangement joins TRBV20-1 to TRBJ2-3; D perhaps matches TRBD2 (6 bases). Looked up from germline, CDR1 is DFQATT and CDR2 is SNEGSKA (reference sequence). Trimming took 4 bases from V and 2 from J, leaving 16 bases between them. The CDR3 loop spans 15 amino acids. The CDR3 loop reads CSANSGRGNTDTQYF. The CDR3 nucleotides are TGCAGTGCTAATAGTGGTCGGGGGAACACAGATACGCAGTATTTT.

This sequence joins TRBV7-2 and TRBJ2-3, with D perhaps TRBD1 or TRBD2 (5 bases each). In germline, CDR1 is SGHTA, CDR2 FQGNSA. The CDR3 totals 15 residues. V was shortened by 9 bases and J by 1 base, with 17 bases between the two germline ends. In DNA, the CDR3 is TGTGCCAGTGTAGGGGAGACGCCACGCACAGATACGCAGTATTTT. This gives the protein CASVGETPRTDTQYF.

V gene TRBV5-4 combines with J gene TRBJ1-6; D unclear. Germline CDR1 reads SGHNT; CDR2 reads YYREEE (reference sequence). This CDR3 has 13 amino acids. Trimming cost V 4 bases and J 5 bases, with 7 bases left between them. The CDR3 reads CASSPPDNSPLHF. The CDR3, as DNA: TGTGCCAGCAGCCCTCCAGATAATTCACCCCTCCACTTT.

The chain joins TRBV27 to TRBJ2-3; D gene ambiguous. The germline CDR1 and CDR2 sequences are MNHEY and SMNVEV (reference sequence). This CDR3 comprises 15 residues. V was clipped by 7 bases and J by 2 bases, with 16 bases between them. The CDR3 spells CASKKFHVLTDTQYF. As DNA, the CDR3 is TGTGCCAGCAAAAAATTCCACGTCCTCACAGATACGCAGTATTTT.

This chain uses TRBV7-3 with TRBJ2-1, with TRBD2 matching 10 bases. There are 15 residues in the CDR3. With V trimmed by 5 bases and J by 12 bases, 13 bases remained unmatched. The V gene's germline CDR1 is SGHTA and CDR2 FQGTGA. For the CDR3, the DNA is TGTGCCAGCAGCAAACCGGGACTAGCGCCAATGCTGCAGTTCTTC. Residues: CASSKPGLAPMLQFF.

V gene TRBV27 combines with J gene TRBJ2-1, with D uncertain. CDR1 is MNHEY, CDR2 SMNVEV, per germline (reference sequence). Trimming left V 8 bases short and J 0 bases short, with 14 bases between. CDR3 size: 15 residues. This CDR3 is CASRLVAGSYNEQFF. CDR3 sequence (DNA): TGTGCCAGCCGGCTAGTGGCTGGCTCCTACAATGAGCAGTTCTTC.

The J gene is TRBJ1-1, the V gene TRBV14, with no clear D. The CDR3 length is 15 residues. The germline V gene has CDR1 SGHDN and CDR2 FVKESK. Trimming took 1 base from V and 1 from J, leaving 10 bases between them. The CDR3 bases are TGTGCCAGCAGCCAAGGGGTTCGCCGGAACACTGAAGCTTTCTTT. Its protein is CASSQGVRRNTEAFF.

The chain has TRBV29-1 and TRBJ2-3; perhaps TRBD2 as D (6 bases). Per germline, CDR1 SQVTM and CDR2 ANQGSEA. Trimming took off 8 bases at V and 6 bases at J, with 15 bases between the two ends. The length of the CDR3 is 12 residues. The CDR3 DNA is TGCAGCCCCCCCCGGAGGGTGGATACGCAGTATTTT. It encodes CSPPRRVDTQYF.

V gene TRBV7-2 combines with J gene TRBJ2-1, with TRBD2 identical over 13 bases. Per the germline V gene, CDR1 is SGHTA and CDR2 is FQGNSA. This CDR3 region has 18 residues. V lost 4 bases to trimming and J lost 9 bases; unmatched junction nucleotides: 15. The CDR3 is CASSSQGTSGIRKGEQFF. In DNA, the CDR3 is TGTGCCAGCAGCTCCCAAGGGACTAGCGGGATTAGGAAGGGTGAGCAGTTCTTC.

The V call is TRBV6-2 or TRBV6-3, the J call TRBJ2-7; TRBD2 is a possible D gene (6 bases). Trimming took 5 bases from V and 2 from J, leaving 13 bases between them. CDR1 and CDR2 (germline): MNHEY, SVGEGT. This CDR3 is built from 14 residues. The CDR3, as DNA: TGTGCCAGCAGTACTCCGCGGGGCCCCTACGAGCAGTACTTC. Encoded protein: CASSTPRGPYEQYF.

This chain connects TRBV12-3 or TRBV12-4 to TRBJ1-1; no reliable D call. The germline V and J ends were trimmed by 3 bases and 1 base, with 12 bases remaining between them. The CDR3 covers 15 residues. The CDR3 coding sequence is TGTGCCAGCAGTTTTTCAGTGGGGAGGAACACTGAAGCTTTCTTT. Translation gives CASSFSVGRNTEAFF.

The rearrangement uses TRBV7-2 and TRBJ2-3; possible D gene TRBD2, 5 bases. Per germline, CDR1 SGHTA and CDR2 FQGNSA. Trimming stripped 2 bases from V and 3 bases from J, with 9 bases between. This CDR3 contains 14 residues. The CDR3 bases are TGTGCCAGCAGCTTAATCTTAGCGACAGATACGCAGTATTTT. Amino acids: CASSLILATDTQYF.

CDR3 sequence: CASSWDYWEQFF. The CDR3 DNA reads as TGTGCCAGCAGTTGGGACTATTGGGAGCAGTTCTTC. The V call is TRBV6-6, the J call TRBJ2-1; 7 bases align to TRBD2. V lost 4 bases and J lost 10; bases outside the gene matches: 4. From germline, CDR1 is MNHNY and CDR2 SVGAGI (reference sequence). CDR3 length: 12 amino acids.

The chain combines TRBV18 with TRBJ2-1; D remains ambiguous. Germline CDR1 and CDR2: KGHSH and LQKENI. The V and J ends lost 1 base and 8 bases respectively, with 9 bases between them. The CDR3 has 13 residues. CDR3 sequence: CASSPQGRDEQFF. The CDR3, as DNA: TGTGCCAGCTCACCACAGGGTAGGGATGAGCAGTTCTTC.

This clonotype was counted once. The chain is built from TRBV20-1 and TRBJ1-2, with D possibly matching TRBD1 (6 bases). The V gene lost 0 bases and the J gene lost 4 bases, with 15 bases spanning the gap. The CDR3 contains 15 residues. CDR1 and CDR2 (germline): DFQATT, SNEGSKA (reference sequence). Here the CDR3 DNA reads TGCAGTGCTAGAGATCACGGAGGGGGGACCTATGGCTACACCTTC. This gives the protein CSARDHGGGTYGYTF.

V and J are TRBV3-1 and TRBJ2-5, with a tentative D call TRBD2 (5 bases). Germline lookup yields CDR1 LGHDT and CDR2 YNNKEL (reference sequence). V shed 0 bases and J shed 5 bases, with 10 bases lying between them. This CDR3 has 14 amino acids. CDR3 DNA: TGTGCCAGCAGCCAAGACAACTGGAGGGAGACCCAGTACTTC. This encodes CASSQDNWRETQYF.

The chain combines TRBV27 with TRBJ2-7, with a possible D match to TRBD1 (6 bases). With the DNA end fitting TRBJ2-5 better, the J assignment may be wrong. The CDR3 length is 16 residues. The germline gives CDR1 MNHEY, CDR2 SMNVEV (reference sequence). The CDR3 DNA reads TGTGCCAGCAGTTTCGGTGGGGACACCCTCAGGGAGACCCAGTACTTC. Amino acid sequence: CASSFGGDTLRETQYF.

J is TRBJ2-6 and V is TRBV7-2, with a possible D match to TRBD1 (5 bases). Trimming shortened V by 5 bases and J by 3 bases, and 14 bases separated the two germline ends. CDR1 and CDR2 (germline): SGHTA, FQGNSA. This CDR3 has 16 residues. The CDR3 here is CASSPPGRVGANVLTF. CDR3 in DNA: TGTGCCAGCAGCCCCCCAGGCAGGGTTGGGGCCAACGTCCTGACTTTC.

This clonotype showed up just a few times. V and J are TRBV6-5 and TRBJ2-7; possible D gene TRBD2, 6 bases. This CDR3 region has 14 residues. Germline V lookup: CDR1 MNHEY, CDR2 SVGAGI. V was pared by 2 bases and J by 7 bases, with 15 bases between. The CDR3 sequence: CASSYGGIKMEQYF. The CDR3, as DNA: TGTGCCAGCAGTTACGGGGGGATAAAAATGGAGCAGTACTTC.